The rows below give T cell receptor beta chains drawn from one sample of a study of T cell responses to AZD1222 COVID-19 vaccine. Clones were sequenced by immunoSEQ multiplex PCR, and TCRdb holds only the in-frame ones, with some missing. The sample has 100,000 or so clones; roughly 88% are singletons. The starting material was peripheral blood, obtained on day 0 of AZD1222 vaccination. Receptor source: an adult in good health. Each CDR3 is given with its conserved first and last residue. The D gene is left open where the match is weak. Clone size is shown for a subset of rows, as once, few, many or a class of expanded clone.

D gene	clone size	V gene	J gene	CDR3 protein
NA	NA	TRBV4-2	TRBJ1-4	CASSHPQEKLFF
TRBD1	NA	TRBV4-2	TRBJ1-1	CASSQGQGKNTEAFF
NA	NA	TRBV4-1	TRBJ1-4	CAAWGTGKKLFF
TRBD1	NA	TRBV6-5	TRBJ1-2	CASNSGDSYGYTF
TRBD1	NA	TRBV5-1	TRBJ1-5	CASSPGQGANQPQHF
TRBD1	NA	TRBV6-5	TRBJ2-1	CASTPGQGGNEQFF
TRBD1	NA	TRBV7-6	TRBJ2-7	CASSLMGQGAPHEQYF
NA	few	TRBV12-3/TRBV12-4	TRBJ1-1	CASSLAENTEAFF
TRBD2	NA	TRBV7-3	TRBJ2-3	CASSPSGAGTDTQYF
TRBD1	NA	TRBV14	TRBJ1-3	CASSQDGRGPGNTIYF
NA	NA	TRBV11-3	TRBJ2-2	CASSLRASGVTGELFF
TRBD1	NA	TRBV10-2	TRBJ2-7	CASRTGRSYEQYF
TRBD1	NA	TRBV7-2	TRBJ1-2	CASSLVGTGDYGYTF
NA	NA	TRBV19	TRBJ2-7	CASSMDDSYEQYF
NA	NA	TRBV6-6	TRBJ1-2	CASNEEDPRWLGYTF
TRBD1	NA	TRBV6-2/TRBV6-3	TRBJ2-1	CASSIQGDGGEQFF
NA	NA	TRBV6-2/TRBV6-3	TRBJ2-1	CASSPSGNPYNEQFF